This TCR beta chain is drawn from a study of T cells in tuberculosis (dated by TCRdb to about 2018). Regarding the research as a whole: The study combined CD1B tetramers and high-throughput TCR immunosequencing to characterize T cells specific for the mycobacterial lipid antigen glucose monomycolate (GMM). PBMC from patients with active tuberculosis were archived either before the start of standard anti-tuberculosis treatment or within 7 days of starting that treatment. With ten people per group, a South African clinical cohort compared IGRA-negative adolescents, IGRA-positive adolescents with latent tuberculosis, and adults with active tuberculosis.

The immunoSEQ multiplex PCR assay was used to generate TCR libraries, with TCR-beta and/or TCR-alpha/delta assays applied to each sample. The Illumina high-throughput platform was used to sequence the amplified TCR libraries. Processing in the source paper ran as follows. Clustering and dimensionality reduction relied on pairwise TCRdist distances among GMM-specific receptors from T cells that were either sorted ex vivo or expanded in vitro. Each clinical repertoire was assigned a mean NN-distance score, defined as the average TCRdist to the nearest 10% of tetramer-positive reference sequences. To compute GEM TCR motif frequency, the fraction of unique TCRs matching known GEM sequences by V/J usage and CDR3 length was calculated. Linear discriminant analysis with leave-one-out cross-validation, implemented in scikit-learn, was used to classify active tuberculosis. Drawn from immuneACCESS, this table holds only the in-frame rearrangements with V and J called that TCRdb kept. Clones are partly lost; checked studies trace under half to an unresolved V gene and leave the rest unexplained. V and J calls and clone size are copied from that table; D and trimming were computed from the DNA. In this sample the table shows about 49,000 clones, roughly 96% of which occur a single time. The ten largest clonotypes hold more than 1.3% of the sample.

Interpreted using the paper, the time point label stands for: new active TB diagnosis, blood taken before or within 7 days of starting treatment. The patients with active tuberculosis were newly diagnosed, HIV-seronegative South African adults aged 18 years or older. Confirmation of active tuberculosis was based on positive sputum smear microscopy and/or a positive M. tuberculosis culture. Unsorted cryopreserved PBMC were immunosequenced, covering on average approximately 100,000 T cells per clinical donor. Overall study outcomes, separate from this receptor: A classifier using the diverse GMM-specific repertoire reached 85% to 90% accuracy (AUROC approximately 0.9), compared with more than 65% accuracy using GEM motif frequencies. Shorter CDR3-alpha lengths in active tuberculosis patients partly drove the smaller NN-distances, and the TCR-beta difference was not statistically significant. Which clinical samples got chosen depended on the availability of cryopreserved specimens, and the active tuberculosis cases were adults, whereas the controls were adolescents. Smaller mean NN-distances to GMM-specific TCRs were observed in active tuberculosis TCR-alpha repertoires than in IGRA-negative controls, suggesting clonal expansion of GMM-specific TCRs.

V was cut back by 4 bases and J by 3 bases, leaving a gap of 8 bases between them. From its cysteine to its phenylalanine, the CDR3 spans 12 amino acids. This entry keeps only the CDR3 DNA: 36 bases, framed from base 1. Taken from the germline V gene, the CDR1 and CDR2 loops are SGHDT and YYEEEE. With regard to this clone: This receptor's antigen is unknown. Base qualities are missing; no much larger clone stands one base away.

The clonotype originates from an adult with tuberculosis. The chain couples TRBV5-6 to TRBJ2-7, with a weak D call of TRBD2 (6 bases match). Specimen: PBMCs, collected at tuberculosis diagnosis. The CDR3 amino acid sequence is: CASSVGLYEQYF. The DNA reads as follows: TGTGCCAGCAGCGTGGGACTCTACGAGCAGTACTTC. Beyond the CDR3, the reference TRBV5-6 and TRBJ2-7 genes provide the residues; the full variable domain reads: DAGVTQSPTHLIKTRGQQVTLRCSPKSGHDTVSWYQQALGQGPQFIFQYYEEEERQRGNFPDRFSGHQFPNYSSELNVNALLLGDSALYLCASSVGLYEQYFGPGTRLTVT.